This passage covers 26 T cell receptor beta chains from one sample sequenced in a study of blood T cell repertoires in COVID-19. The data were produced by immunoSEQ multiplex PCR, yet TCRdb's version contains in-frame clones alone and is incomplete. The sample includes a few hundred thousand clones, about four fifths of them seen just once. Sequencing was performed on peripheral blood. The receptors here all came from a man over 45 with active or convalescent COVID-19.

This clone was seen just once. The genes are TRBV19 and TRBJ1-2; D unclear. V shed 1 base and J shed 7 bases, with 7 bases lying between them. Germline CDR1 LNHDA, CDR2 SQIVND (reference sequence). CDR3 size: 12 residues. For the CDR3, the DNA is TGTGCCAGTAGTATAGCCGGGATTGGCTACACCTTC. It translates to CASSIAGIGYTF.

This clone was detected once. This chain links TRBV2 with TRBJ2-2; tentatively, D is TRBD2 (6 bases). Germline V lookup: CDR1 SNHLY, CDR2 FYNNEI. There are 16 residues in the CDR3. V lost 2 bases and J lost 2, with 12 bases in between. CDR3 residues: CASSESEGGNTGELFF. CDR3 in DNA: TGTGCCAGCAGTGAATCGGAGGGAGGCAACACCGGGGAGCTGTTTTTT. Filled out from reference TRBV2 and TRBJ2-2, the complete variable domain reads EPEVTQTPSHQVTQMGQEVILRCVPISNHLYFYWYRQILGQKVEFLVSFYNNEISEKSEIFDDQFSVERPDGSNFTLKIRSTKLEDSAMYFCASSESEGGNTGELFFGEGSRLTVL.

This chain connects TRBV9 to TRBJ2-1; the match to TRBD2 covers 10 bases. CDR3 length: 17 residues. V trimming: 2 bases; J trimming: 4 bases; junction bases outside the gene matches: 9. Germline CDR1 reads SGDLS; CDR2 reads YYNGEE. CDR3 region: CASSVLAGGVSYNEQFF. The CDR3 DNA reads TGTGCCAGCAGCGTCTTAGCGGGAGGAGTCTCGTACAATGAGCAGTTCTTC.

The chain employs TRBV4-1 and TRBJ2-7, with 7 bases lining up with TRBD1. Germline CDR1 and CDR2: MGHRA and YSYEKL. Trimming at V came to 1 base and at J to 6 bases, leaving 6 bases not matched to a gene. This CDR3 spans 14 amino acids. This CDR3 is CASSQVDRDSEQYF. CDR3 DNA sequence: TGCGCCAGCAGCCAAGTAGACAGGGATTCCGAGCAGTACTTC.

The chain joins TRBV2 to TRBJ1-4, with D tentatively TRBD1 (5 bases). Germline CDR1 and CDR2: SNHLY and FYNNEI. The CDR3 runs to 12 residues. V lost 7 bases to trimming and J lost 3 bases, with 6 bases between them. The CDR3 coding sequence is TGTGCCAGCAAGGGGCCTAATGAAAAACTGTTTTTT. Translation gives CASKGPNEKLFF. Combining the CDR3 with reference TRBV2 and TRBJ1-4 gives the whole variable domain EPEVTQTPSHQVTQMGQEVILRCVPISNHLYFYWYRQILGQKVEFLVSFYNNEISEKSEIFDDQFSVERPDGSNFTLKIRSTKLEDSAMYFCASKGPNEKLFFGSGTQLSVL.

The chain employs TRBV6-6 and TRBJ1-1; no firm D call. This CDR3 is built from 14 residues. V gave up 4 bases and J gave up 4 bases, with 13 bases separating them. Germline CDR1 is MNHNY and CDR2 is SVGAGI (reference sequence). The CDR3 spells CASSFPLWATEAFF. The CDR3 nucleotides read TGTGCCAGCAGTTTCCCCCTTTGGGCCACTGAAGCTTTCTTT.

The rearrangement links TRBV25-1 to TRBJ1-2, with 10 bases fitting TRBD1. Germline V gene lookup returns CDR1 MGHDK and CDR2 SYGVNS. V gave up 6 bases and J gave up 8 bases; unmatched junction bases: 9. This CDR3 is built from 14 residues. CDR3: CASSETGGAWGYTF. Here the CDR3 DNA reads TGTGCCAGCAGCGAGACAGGGGGCGCTTGGGGCTACACCTTC.

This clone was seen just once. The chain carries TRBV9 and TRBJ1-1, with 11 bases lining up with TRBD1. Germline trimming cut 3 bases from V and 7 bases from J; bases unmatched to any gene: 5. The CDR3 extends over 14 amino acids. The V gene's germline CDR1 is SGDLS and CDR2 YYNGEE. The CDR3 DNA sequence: TGTGCCAGCAGCGGCGGACAGGGGGCAATTGAAGCTTTCTTT. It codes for CASSGGQGAIEAFF.

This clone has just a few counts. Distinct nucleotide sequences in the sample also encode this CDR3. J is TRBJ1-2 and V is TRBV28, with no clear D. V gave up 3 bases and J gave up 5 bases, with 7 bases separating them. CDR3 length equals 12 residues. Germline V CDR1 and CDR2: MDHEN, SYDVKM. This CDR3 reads CASSLRGYGYTF. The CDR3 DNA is TGTGCCAGCAGTTTGAGAGGGTATGGCTACACCTTC.

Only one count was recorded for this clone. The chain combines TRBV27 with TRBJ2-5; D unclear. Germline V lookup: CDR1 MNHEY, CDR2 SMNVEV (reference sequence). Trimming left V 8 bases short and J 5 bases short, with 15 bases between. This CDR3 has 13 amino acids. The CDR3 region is CASVSPPQETQYF. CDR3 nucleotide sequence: TGTGCCAGCGTTTCTCCCCCTCAGGAGACCCAGTACTTC.

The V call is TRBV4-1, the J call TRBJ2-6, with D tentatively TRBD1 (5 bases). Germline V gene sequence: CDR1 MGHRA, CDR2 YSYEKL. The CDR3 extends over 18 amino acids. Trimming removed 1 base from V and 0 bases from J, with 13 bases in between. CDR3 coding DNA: TGCGCCAGCAGCCAAGGAGGACACTTGAGCTCTGGGGCCAACGTCCTGACTTTC. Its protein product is CASSQGGHLSSGANVLTF.

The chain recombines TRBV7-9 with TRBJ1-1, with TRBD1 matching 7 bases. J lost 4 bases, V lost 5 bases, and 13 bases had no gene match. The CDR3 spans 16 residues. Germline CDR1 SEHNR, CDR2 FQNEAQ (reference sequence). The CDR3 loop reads CASSIRDSHAPTEAFF. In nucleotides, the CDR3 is TGTGCCAGCAGCATCCGGGACAGCCATGCCCCCACTGAAGCTTTCTTT.

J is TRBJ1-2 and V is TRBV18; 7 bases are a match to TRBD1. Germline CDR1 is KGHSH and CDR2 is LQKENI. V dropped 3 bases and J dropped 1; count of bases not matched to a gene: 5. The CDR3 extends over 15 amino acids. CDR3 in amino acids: CASSPRDRDNYGYTF. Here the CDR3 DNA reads TGTGCCAGCTCACCCCGGGACAGAGATAACTATGGCTACACCTTC.

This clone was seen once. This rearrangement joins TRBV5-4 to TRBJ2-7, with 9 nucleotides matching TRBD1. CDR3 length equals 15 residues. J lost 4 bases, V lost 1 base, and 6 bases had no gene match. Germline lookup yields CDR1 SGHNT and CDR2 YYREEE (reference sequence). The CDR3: CASSLSRDRAYEQYF. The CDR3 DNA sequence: TGTGCCAGCAGCTTGAGCAGGGACAGGGCATACGAGCAGTACTTC.

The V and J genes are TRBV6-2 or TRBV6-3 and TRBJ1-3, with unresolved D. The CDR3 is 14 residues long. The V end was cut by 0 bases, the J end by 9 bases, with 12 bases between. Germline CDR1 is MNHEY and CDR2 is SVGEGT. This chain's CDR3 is CASSYSRILSTIYF. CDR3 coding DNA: TGTGCCAGCAGTTACTCGAGGATCTTGAGCACCATATATTTT.

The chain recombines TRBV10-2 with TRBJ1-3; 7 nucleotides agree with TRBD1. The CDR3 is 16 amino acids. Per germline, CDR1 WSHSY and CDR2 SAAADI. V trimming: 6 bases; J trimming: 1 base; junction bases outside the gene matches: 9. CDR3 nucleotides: TGCGCCAGCAGGACAGGGAGAAGTGCGTCTGGAAACACCATATATTTT. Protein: CASRTGRSASGNTIYF.

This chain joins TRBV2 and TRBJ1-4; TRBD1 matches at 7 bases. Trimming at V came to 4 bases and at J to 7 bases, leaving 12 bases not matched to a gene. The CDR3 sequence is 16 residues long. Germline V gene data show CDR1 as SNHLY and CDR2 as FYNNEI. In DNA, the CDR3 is TGTGCCAGCAGTGTAGAAACCGAGGGGGCCGGTGAAAAACTGTTTTTT. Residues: CASSVETEGAGEKLFF.

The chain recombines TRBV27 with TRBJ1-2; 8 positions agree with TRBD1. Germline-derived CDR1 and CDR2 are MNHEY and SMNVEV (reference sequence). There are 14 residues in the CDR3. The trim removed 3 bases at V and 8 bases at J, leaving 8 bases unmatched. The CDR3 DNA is TGTGCCAGCAGTTTGGAATCAGGGGGCCGGGGCTACACCTTC. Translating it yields CASSLESGGRGYTF.

CDR3 sequence reads: CASSPQTSGSFHEQYF. The DNA of the CDR3 is TGTGCCAGTAGTCCACAGACTAGCGGGAGTTTTCACGAGCAGTACTTC. The V call is TRBV19, the J call TRBJ2-7, with 12 bases that match TRBD2. With 5 bases clipped from V and 5 bases from J, the junction kept 10 bases outside the gene matches. The CDR3 runs to 16 residues. Germline V gene sequence: CDR1 LNHDA, CDR2 SQIVND (reference sequence).

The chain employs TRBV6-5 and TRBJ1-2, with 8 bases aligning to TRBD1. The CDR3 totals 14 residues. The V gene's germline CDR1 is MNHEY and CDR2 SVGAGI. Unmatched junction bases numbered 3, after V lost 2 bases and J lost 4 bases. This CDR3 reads CASSYRDRGYGYTF. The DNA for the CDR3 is TGTGCCAGCAGTTACCGCGACAGGGGCTATGGCTACACCTTC.

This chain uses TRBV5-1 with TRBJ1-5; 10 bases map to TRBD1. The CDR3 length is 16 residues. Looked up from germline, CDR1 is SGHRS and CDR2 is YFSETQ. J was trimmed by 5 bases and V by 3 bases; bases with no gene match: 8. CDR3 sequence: CASSYLPGTGDQPQHF. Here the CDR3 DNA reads TGCGCCAGCAGCTATCTACCCGGGACAGGGGATCAGCCCCAGCATTTT.

CDR3 residues: CASSGLAGTNEQFF. The CDR3 DNA is TGTGCCAGCAGCGGACTAGCGGGAACCAATGAGCAGTTCTTC. This sequence joins TRBV2 and TRBJ2-1; 12 nucleotides line up with TRBD2. V trimming: 6 bases; J trimming: 6 bases; junction bases outside the gene matches: 3. The CDR3 has 14 residues. CDR1 and CDR2 from the germline V gene are SNHLY and FYNNEI.

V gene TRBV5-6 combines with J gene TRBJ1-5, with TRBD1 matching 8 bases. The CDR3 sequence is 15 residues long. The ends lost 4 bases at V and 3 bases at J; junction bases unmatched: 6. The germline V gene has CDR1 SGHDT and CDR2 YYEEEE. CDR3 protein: CASSLLDRDNQPQHF. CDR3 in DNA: TGTGCCAGCAGCCTTCTGGACAGGGACAATCAGCCCCAGCATTTT.

The CDR3 sequence is CASSTRRGGHSNTEAFF. The CDR3 DNA follows: TGTGCCAGCAGCACCCGAAGAGGGGGACATTCGAACACTGAAGCTTTCTTT. The chain employs TRBV21-1 and TRBJ1-1; no check of the table's D call, TRBD1, against the DNA was made. TRBV21-1 is assigned pseudogene status. The CDR3 length is 17 residues.

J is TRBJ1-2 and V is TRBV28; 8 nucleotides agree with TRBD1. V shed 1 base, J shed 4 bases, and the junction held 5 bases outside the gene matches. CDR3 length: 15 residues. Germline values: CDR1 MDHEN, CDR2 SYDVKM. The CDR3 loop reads CASSLYPTGAYGYTF. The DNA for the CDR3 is TGTGCCAGCAGTTTATACCCGACAGGGGCCTATGGCTACACCTTC.

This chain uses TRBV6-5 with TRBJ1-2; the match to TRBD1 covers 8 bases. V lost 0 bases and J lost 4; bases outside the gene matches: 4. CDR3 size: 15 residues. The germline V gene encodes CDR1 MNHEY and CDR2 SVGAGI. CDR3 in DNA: TGTGCCAGCAGTTACTCGACAGGGGCTGCCTATGGCTACACCTTC. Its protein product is CASSYSTGAAYGYTF.